This passage covers 9 T cell receptor beta chains from one sample sequenced in a study of blood T cell repertoires in COVID-19. Sequencing was performed with immunoSEQ multiplex PCR; in TCRdb, only in-frame clones are kept and a portion is missing. The repertoire has about 210,000 clones, roughly four fifths of them found once; the top ten carry around 9%. Sequenced: PBMCs or T cells enriched from blood (not recorded which). These receptors were taken from a man in his forties or fifties who had recovered from COVID-19.

CDR3 residues: CAWSVQGARQPQHF. In nucleotides, the CDR3 is TGTGCCTGGAGTGTACAGGGGGCGCGTCAGCCCCAGCATTTT. This chain joins TRBV30 and TRBJ1-5; 9 nucleotides match TRBD1. V shed 0 bases, J shed 6 bases, and the junction held 3 bases outside the gene matches. Germline assignment: CDR1 GTSNPN and CDR2 SVGIG (reference sequence). This CDR3 is built from 14 residues.

The chain joins TRBV10-3 to TRBJ1-2; 9 bases match TRBD1. The V and J ends lost 6 bases and 5 bases, in that order; junction bases with no gene match: 13. The CDR3 sequence is 16 residues long. The germline CDR1 and CDR2 sequences are ENHRY and SYGVKD. CDR3 nucleotide sequence: TGTGCCATCAGACCGGGACAGGGCGCCTTTGGGTATGGCTACACCTTC. It specifies CAIRPGQGAFGYGYTF.

This clone was picked up one time. The chain links TRBV9 to TRBJ2-5; D is unclear. This CDR3 is 16 amino acids long. Germline V CDR1 and CDR2: SGDLS, YYNGEE. Trimming cost V 0 bases and J 1 base, with 13 bases left between them. CDR3 sequence reads: CASSVGLGVGQETQYF. The CDR3 DNA reads TGTGCCAGCAGCGTAGGGTTGGGCGTGGGCCAAGAGACCCAGTACTTC.

The V and J genes are TRBV30 and TRBJ2-7, with a tentative D call TRBD1 (5 bases). Trimming took 3 bases from V and 2 from J, leaving 11 bases between them. Per germline, CDR1 GTSNPN and CDR2 SVGIG (reference sequence). CDR3 length: 13 residues. The CDR3 is CAWRKTATYEQYF. CDR3 nucleotides: TGTGCCTGGAGAAAGACAGCCACCTACGAGCAGTACTTC.

The CDR3 DNA follows: TGTGCCAGCAGCCCCCGGGCTAGCGGGAGGATCGGTGGCGGGGAGCTGTTTTTT. This translates into CASSPRASGRIGGGELFF. J is TRBJ2-2 and V is TRBV14; 11 nucleotides align to TRBD2. V shed 4 bases, J shed 7 bases, and the junction held 14 bases outside the gene matches. In germline, CDR1 is SGHDN, CDR2 FVKESK. The CDR3 is made up of 18 amino acids.

The chain combines TRBV4-1 with TRBJ1-2; 7 nucleotides agree with TRBD1. The CDR3 totals 14 residues. The V gene's germline CDR1 is MGHRA and CDR2 YSYEKL. V trimming: 0 bases; J trimming: 5 bases; junction bases outside the gene matches: 3. CDR3 in amino acids: CASSQEGQQYGYTF. DNA of the CDR3: TGCGCCAGCAGCCAAGAGGGACAGCAATATGGCTACACCTTC.

There are many counts of this clone. The chain links TRBV6-5 to TRBJ2-5, with 7 positions matching TRBD2. CDR1 is MNHEY and CDR2 is SVGAGI in the germline V gene. J lost 4 bases, V lost 6 bases, and 11 bases had no gene match. The CDR3 sequence is 15 residues long. The CDR3 reads CASRNRAGSGETQYF. CDR3 bases: TGTGCCAGCAGAAATCGAGCGGGATCGGGAGAGACCCAGTACTTC.

The chain joins TRBV4-1 to TRBJ2-3, with D maybe TRBD1 (5 bases). The germline gives CDR1 MGHRA, CDR2 YSYEKL. V dropped 0 bases and J dropped 2 bases, with 9 bases sitting between them. This CDR3 is built from 15 residues. The CDR3 DNA follows: TGCGCCAGCAGCCAAGATTGGGGCCCCACAGATACGCAGTATTTT. Its translation: CASSQDWGPTDTQYF.

The chain employs TRBV7-6 and TRBJ2-1; a possible D gene is TRBD2 (6 bases). This CDR3 has 16 amino acids. Germline CDR1 reads SGHVS; CDR2 reads FNYEAQ. Trimming removed 3 bases at V and 2 bases at J, with 14 bases between. CDR3 coding DNA: TGTGCCAGCAGCTTGAGTAGCGGTTCGCCCTACAATGAGCAGTTCTTC. Its translation is CASSLSSGSPYNEQFF.